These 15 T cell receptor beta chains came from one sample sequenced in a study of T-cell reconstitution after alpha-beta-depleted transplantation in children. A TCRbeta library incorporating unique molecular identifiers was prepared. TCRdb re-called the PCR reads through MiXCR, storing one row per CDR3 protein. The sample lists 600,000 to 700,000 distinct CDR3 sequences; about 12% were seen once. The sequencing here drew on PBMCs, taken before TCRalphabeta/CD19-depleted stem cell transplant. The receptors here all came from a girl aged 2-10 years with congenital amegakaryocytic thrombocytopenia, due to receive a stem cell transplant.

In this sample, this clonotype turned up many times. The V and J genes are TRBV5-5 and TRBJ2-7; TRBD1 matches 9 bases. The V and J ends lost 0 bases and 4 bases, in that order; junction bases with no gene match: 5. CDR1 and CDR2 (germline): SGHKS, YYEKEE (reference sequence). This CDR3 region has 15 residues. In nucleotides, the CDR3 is TGTGCCAGCAGCTTGGCCTGGACAGGGGAGTACGAGCAGTACTTC. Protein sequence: CASSLAWTGEYEQYF.

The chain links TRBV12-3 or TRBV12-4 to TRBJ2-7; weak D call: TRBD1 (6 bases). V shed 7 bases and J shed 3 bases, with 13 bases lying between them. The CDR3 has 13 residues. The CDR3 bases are TGTGCCAGCACCCCGGGACACGGCTACGAGCAGTACTTC. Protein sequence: CASTPGHGYEQYF.

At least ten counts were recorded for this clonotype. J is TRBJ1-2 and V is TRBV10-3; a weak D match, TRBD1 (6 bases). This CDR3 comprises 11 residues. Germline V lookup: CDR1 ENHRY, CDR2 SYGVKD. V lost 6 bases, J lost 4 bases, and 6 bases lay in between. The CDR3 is CAIRDSYGYTF. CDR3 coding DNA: TGTGCCATCAGGGACAGCTATGGCTACACCTTC.

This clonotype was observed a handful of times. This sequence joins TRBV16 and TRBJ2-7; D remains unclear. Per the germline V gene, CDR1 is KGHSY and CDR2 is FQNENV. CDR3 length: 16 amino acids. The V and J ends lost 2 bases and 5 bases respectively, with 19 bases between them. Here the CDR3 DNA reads TGTGCCAGCAGCCAAGGCAGGCTGCGGCCCATGAACGAGCAGTACTTC. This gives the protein CASSQGRLRPMNEQYF.

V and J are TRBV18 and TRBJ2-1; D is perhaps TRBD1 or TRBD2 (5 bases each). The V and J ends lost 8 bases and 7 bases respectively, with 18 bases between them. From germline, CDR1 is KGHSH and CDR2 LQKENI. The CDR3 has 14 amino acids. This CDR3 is CASRTTGTVNEQFF. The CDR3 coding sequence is TGTGCCAGCCGAACTACTGGGACGGTTAATGAGCAGTTCTTC.

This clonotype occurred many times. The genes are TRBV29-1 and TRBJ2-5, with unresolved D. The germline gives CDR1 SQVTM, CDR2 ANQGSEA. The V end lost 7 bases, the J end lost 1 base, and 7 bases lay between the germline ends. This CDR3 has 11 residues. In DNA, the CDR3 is TGCAGCGCGTACGTCCAAGAGACCCAGTACTTC. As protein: CSAYVQETQYF. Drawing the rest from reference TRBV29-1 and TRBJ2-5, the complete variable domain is SAVISQKPSRDICQRGTSLTIQCQVDSQVTMMFWYRQQPGQSLTLIATANQGSEATYESGFVIDKFPISRPNLTFSTLTVSNMSPEDSSIYLCSAYVQETQYFGPGTRLLVL.

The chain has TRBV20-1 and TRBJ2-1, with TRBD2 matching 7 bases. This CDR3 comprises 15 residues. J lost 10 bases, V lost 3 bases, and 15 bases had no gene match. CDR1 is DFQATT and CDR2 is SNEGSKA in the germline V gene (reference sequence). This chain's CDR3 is CSARGVASGFAEQFF. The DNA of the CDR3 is TGCAGTGCTAGGGGGGTAGCTAGCGGCTTCGCGGAGCAGTTCTTC.

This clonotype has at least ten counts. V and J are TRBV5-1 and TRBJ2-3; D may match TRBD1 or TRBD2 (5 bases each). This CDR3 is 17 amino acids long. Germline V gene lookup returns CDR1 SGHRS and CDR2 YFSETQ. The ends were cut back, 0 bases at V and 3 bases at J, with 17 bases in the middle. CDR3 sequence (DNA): TGCGCCAGCAGCTTGGTCCGGGGCCCTGGGGGTACAGATACGCAGTATTTT. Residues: CASSLVRGPGGTDTQYF. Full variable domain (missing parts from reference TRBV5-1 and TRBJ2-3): KAGVTQTPRYLIKTRGQQVTLSCSPISGHRSVSWYQQTPGQGLQFLFEYFSETQRNKGNFPGRFSGRQFSNSRSEMNVSTLELGDSALYLCASSLVRGPGGTDTQYFGPGTRLTVL.

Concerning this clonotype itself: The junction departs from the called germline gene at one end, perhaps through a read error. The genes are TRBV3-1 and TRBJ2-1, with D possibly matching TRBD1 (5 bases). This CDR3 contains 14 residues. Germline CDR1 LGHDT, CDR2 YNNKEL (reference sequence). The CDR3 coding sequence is TGTGCCAGCACCCAAGGGGCCATACAAAATGAGCAGTTCTTC. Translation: CASTQGAIQNEQFF.

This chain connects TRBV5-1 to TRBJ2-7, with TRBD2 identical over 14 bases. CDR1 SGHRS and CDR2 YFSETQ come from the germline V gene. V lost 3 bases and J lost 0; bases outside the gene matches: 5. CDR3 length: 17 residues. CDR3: CASSWGTSGRVSYEQYF. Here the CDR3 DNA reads TGCGCCAGCAGCTGGGGGACTAGCGGGAGAGTCTCCTACGAGCAGTACTTC. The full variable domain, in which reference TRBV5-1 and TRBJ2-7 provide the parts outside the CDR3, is KAGVTQTPRYLIKTRGQQVTLSCSPISGHRSVSWYQQTPGQGLQFLFEYFSETQRNKGNFPGRFSGRQFSNSRSEMNVSTLELGDSALYLCASSWGTSGRVSYEQYFGPGTRLTVT.

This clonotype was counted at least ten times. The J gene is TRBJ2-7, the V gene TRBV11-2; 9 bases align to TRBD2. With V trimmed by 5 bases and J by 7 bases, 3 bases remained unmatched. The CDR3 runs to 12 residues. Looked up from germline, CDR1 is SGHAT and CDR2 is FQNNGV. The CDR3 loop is CASSLAGMEQYF. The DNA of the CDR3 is TGTGCCAGCAGCCTAGCGGGAATGGAGCAGTACTTC.

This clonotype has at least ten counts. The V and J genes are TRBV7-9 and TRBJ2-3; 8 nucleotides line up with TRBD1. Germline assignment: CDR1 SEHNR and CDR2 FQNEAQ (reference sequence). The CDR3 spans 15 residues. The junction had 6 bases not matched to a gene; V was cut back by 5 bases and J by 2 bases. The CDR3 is CASSMTGVNTDTQYF. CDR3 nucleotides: TGTGCCAGCAGCATGACAGGGGTCAACACAGATACGCAGTATTTT.

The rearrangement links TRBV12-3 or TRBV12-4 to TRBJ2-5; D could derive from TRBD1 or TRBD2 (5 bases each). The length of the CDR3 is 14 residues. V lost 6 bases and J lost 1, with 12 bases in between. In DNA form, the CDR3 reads TGTGCCAGCAGCGCTACCGGGGCCCAAGAGACCCAGTACTTC. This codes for CASSATGAQETQYF.

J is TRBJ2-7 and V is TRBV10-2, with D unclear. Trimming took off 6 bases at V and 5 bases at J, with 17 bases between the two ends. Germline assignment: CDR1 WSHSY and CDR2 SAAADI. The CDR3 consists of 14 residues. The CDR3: CASSPVQSSDEQYF. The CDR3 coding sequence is TGCGCCAGCAGCCCCGTCCAGTCCTCGGACGAGCAGTACTTC.

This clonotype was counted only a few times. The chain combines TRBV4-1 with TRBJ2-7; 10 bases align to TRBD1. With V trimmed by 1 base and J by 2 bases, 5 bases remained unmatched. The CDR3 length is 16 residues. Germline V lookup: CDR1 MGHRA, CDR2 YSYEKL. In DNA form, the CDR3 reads TGCGCCAGCAGCCAAGGACGTGGACAGGGGGCCTACGAGCAGTACTTC. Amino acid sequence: CASSQGRGQGAYEQYF.